The subject of this entry is one T cell receptor beta chain. Using immunoSEQ multiplex PCR, the repertoire was profiled, and TCRdb retains in-frame clones only, with some absent. This sample yields approximately 2.3 million clones, of which over 85% are seen a single time; 0.39% belongs to the top ten. The CDR3 totals 15 residues. V was shortened by 2 bases and J by 0 bases, with 10 bases between the two germline ends. Germline lookup yields CDR1 SEHNR and CDR2 FQNEAQ (reference sequence). The data derive from a study of shared clonotypes between healthy human individuals. Looking at the study overall: The donor group consisted of a couple of women and a few men, aged 18 to 49.

Partitioning of CD4+ cells yielded a CD45RA+ naive subset and a CD45RA-negative memory subset. Sequencing was carried out using naive CD4+ T cells from PBMCs. Noted subset: CD45RA+ positively selected. This chain uses TRBV7-9 with TRBJ2-5; D is unclear. The TCR was taken from a man between 18 and 35 years old in good health. Some clones in this sample may be carry-over from other donors' samples. CDR3 DNA sequence: TGTGCCAGCAGCTTAACCAACTGGTACCAAGAGACCCAGTACTTC. Translation: CASSLTNWYQETQYF.